This TCR beta chain comes out of a study of control samples from healthy donors and cancer patients. With 5 bases clipped from V and 2 bases from J, the junction kept 4 bases outside the gene matches. The CDR3 runs 15 residues. Per the germline V gene, CDR1 is MNHEY and CDR2 is SVGAGI. The protocol was immunoSEQ multiplex PCR, while the TCRdb copy is restricted to in-frame clones and leaves out a portion. This sample has more than 75,000 clones, with roughly 90% found just once. V usage is TRBV6-5 and J usage is TRBJ1-1; 11 nucleotides align to TRBD1. This clonotype was sampled from a man between 45 and 60 years old in good health. The sample was blood. CDR3 DNA: TGTGCCAGCAGTCCCTGGACAGGGGGCAACACTGAAGCTTTCTTT. Protein sequence: CASSPWTGGNTEAFF.